Listed here are 25 T cell receptor beta chains from one sample, sequenced in a study of siplizumab effects on memory and regulatory T cells. Libraries were prepared by immunoSEQ multiplex PCR; TCRdb keeps only in-frame clonotypes and omits some of them. In the table there are 70,000 to 100,000 clones, 90% to 95% of which are singletons. Sequenced input: CD8+ T cells sorted from blood. All receptors come from a human donor in good health.

The chain carries TRBV4-2 and TRBJ1-4; 7 nucleotides align to TRBD1. CDR3 length equals 16 residues. From germline, CDR1 is LGHNA and CDR2 YNFKEQ. V dropped 2 bases and J dropped 5; count of bases not matched to a gene: 8. Written as DNA, the CDR3 is TGTGCCAGCAGCCAACGTACCGGGACAGAGAATGAAAAACTGTTTTTT. It codes for CASSQRTGTENEKLFF.

The chain couples TRBV7-9 to TRBJ1-3; D unclear. This CDR3 has 17 residues. V lost 5 bases and J 0 bases, leaving 17 bases between the germline ends. Germline V gene lookup returns CDR1 SEHNR and CDR2 FQNEAQ (reference sequence). Here the CDR3 reads CASSPKREGNSGNTIYF. CDR3 bases: TGTGCCAGCAGCCCAAAAAGGGAGGGCAACTCTGGAAACACCATATATTTT.

The V gene is TRBV19, the J gene TRBJ2-7, with D tentatively TRBD2 (5 bases). V lost 11 bases and J lost 0, with 17 bases in between. CDR3 length: 14 amino acids. The V gene's germline CDR1 is LNHDA and CDR2 SQIVND (reference sequence). DNA of the CDR3: TGTGCCTCGGGAAGGACGGAGAGCTCCTACGAGCAGTACTTC. Translating it yields CASGRTESSYEQYF.

This clone was picked up one time. This rearrangement joins TRBV30 to TRBJ2-1; TRBD1 matches 8 bases. The CDR3 is made up of 14 amino acids. After removal of 2 bases from V and 8 bases from J, the junction contained 8 bases not matched to a gene. The germline V gene has CDR1 GTSNPN and CDR2 SVGIG (reference sequence). CDR3: CAWSMTGATDEQFF. CDR3 bases: TGTGCCTGGAGTATGACAGGGGCGACGGATGAGCAGTTCTTC.

The chain recombines TRBV5-1 with TRBJ1-3; TRBD1 agrees at 7 bases. CDR3 length equals 15 residues. Germline V lookup: CDR1 SGHRS, CDR2 YFSETQ. After removal of 5 bases from V and 0 bases from J, the junction contained 5 bases not matched to a gene. As DNA, the CDR3 is TGCGCCAGCAGGGCGGACAGGAACTCTGGAAACACCATATATTTT. Its protein is CASRADRNSGNTIYF.

V and J are TRBV4-1 and TRBJ2-1, with TRBD2 matching 9 bases. J lost 6 bases, V lost 5 bases, and 5 bases had no gene match. The CDR3 is made up of 14 amino acids. Germline V CDR1 and CDR2: MGHRA, YSYEKL. CDR3 bases: TGCGCCAGCAGCAGCGGGACTAGCCCCAATGAGCAGTTCTTC. This codes for CASSSGTSPNEQFF.

The chain uses TRBV27 and TRBJ2-7, with D possibly being TRBD2 (5 bases). Between the trimmed V and J ends, which lost 1 base and 3 bases, there was a span of 13 bases. CDR3 length: 15 amino acids. From germline, CDR1 is MNHEY and CDR2 SMNVEV (reference sequence). CDR3 sequence: CASSLLASTHYEQYF. DNA for the CDR3: TGTGCCAGCAGTTTATTGGCTAGCACTCACTACGAGCAGTACTTC.

The chain carries TRBV29-1 and TRBJ1-2; D remains unclear. V was trimmed by 5 bases and J by 7 bases, leaving 11 bases between them. CDR3 length equals 11 residues. Germline lookup yields CDR1 SQVTM and CDR2 ANQGSEA. The CDR3 coding sequence is TGCAGCGTTCGCATGGGTGCTGGCTACACCTTC. It is translated as CSVRMGAGYTF. The full variable domain, completed using reference TRBV29-1 and TRBJ1-2, is SAVISQKPSRDICQRGTSLTIQCQVDSQVTMMFWYRQQPGQSLTLIATANQGSEATYESGFVIDKFPISRPNLTFSTLTVSNMSPEDSSIYLCSVRMGAGYTFGSGTRLTVV.

The chain carries TRBV28 and TRBJ2-7; TRBD2 matches at 7 bases. Per the germline V gene, CDR1 is MDHEN and CDR2 is SYDVKM. V dropped 2 bases and J dropped 4; count of bases not matched to a gene: 8. This CDR3 spans 15 amino acids. CDR3 nucleotide sequence: TGTGCCAGCAGTTTACTAGCGGAGATGTCGTACGAGCAGTACTTC. Translation gives CASSLLAEMSYEQYF. Filled out from reference TRBV28 and TRBJ2-7, the complete variable domain reads DVKVTQSSRYLVKRTGEKVFLECVQDMDHENMFWYRQDPGLGLRLIYFSYDVKMKEKGDIPEGYSVSREKKERFSLILESASTNQTSMYLCASSLLAEMSYEQYFGPGTRLTVT.

The V and J genes are TRBV7-9 and TRBJ2-1, with TRBD2 as a possible D gene (5 bases). Trimming removed 1 base from V and 1 base from J, with 8 bases in between. The CDR3 has 15 amino acids. The germline V gene encodes CDR1 SEHNR and CDR2 FQNEAQ (reference sequence). CDR3 loop: CASSLEVASYNEQFF. CDR3 DNA sequence: TGTGCCAGCAGCTTAGAGGTAGCGTCCTACAATGAGCAGTTCTTC.

The V call is TRBV7-9, the J call TRBJ1-1; unclear D gene. The CDR3 length is 13 residues. Germline CDR1 reads SEHNR; CDR2 reads FQNEAQ (reference sequence). V shed 5 bases and J shed 3 bases, with 10 bases lying between them. CDR3 residues: CASSHRGDTEAFF. The CDR3 nucleotides read TGTGCCAGCAGCCATCGTGGGGACACTGAAGCTTTCTTT.

The rearrangement links TRBV4-1 to TRBJ2-7, with 8 bases identical to TRBD1. Germline V gene lookup returns CDR1 MGHRA and CDR2 YSYEKL. This CDR3 spans 14 amino acids. V shed 3 bases, J shed 2 bases, and the junction held 3 bases outside the gene matches. CDR3 in DNA: TGCGCCAGCAGCCAGCAGGGGGCGGCCTACGAGCAGTACTTC. It specifies CASSQQGAAYEQYF.

The genes are TRBV13 and TRBJ2-7, with 9 nucleotides matching TRBD1. The CDR3 has 15 amino acids. Germline V gives CDR1 PRHDT, CDR2 FYEKMQ (reference sequence). The ends lost 5 bases at V and 3 bases at J; junction bases unmatched: 8. This chain's CDR3 is CASSTGTGPVYEQYF. The CDR3, as DNA: TGTGCCAGCAGCACCGGGACAGGGCCAGTCTACGAGCAGTACTTC.

The chain has TRBV2 and TRBJ2-7; 8 bases align to TRBD1. J lost 4 bases, V lost 7 bases, and 12 bases had no gene match. From germline, CDR1 is SNHLY and CDR2 FYNNEI. The CDR3 contains 15 residues. CDR3 nucleotides: TGTGCCAGCAAGGGATCGGGGACAGGATATTACGAGCAGTACTTC. This encodes CASKGSGTGYYEQYF. The complete variable domain, with remaining parts taken from reference TRBV2 and TRBJ2-7, reads EPEVTQTPSHQVTQMGQEVILRCVPISNHLYFYWYRQILGQKVEFLVSFYNNEISEKSEIFDDQFSVERPDGSNFTLKIRSTKLEDSAMYFCASKGSGTGYYEQYFGPGTRLTVT.

The chain is built from TRBV2 and TRBJ2-3; no reliable D call. Trimming took off 1 base at V and 1 base at J, with 9 bases between the two ends. The CDR3 sequence is 15 residues long. Germline CDR1 reads SNHLY; CDR2 reads FYNNEI. The CDR3 DNA sequence: TGTGCCAGCAGTGAAGGGACCGGAGGCACAGATACGCAGTATTTT. This translates into CASSEGTGGTDTQYF.

This chain connects TRBV7-6 to TRBJ2-7, with TRBD2 matching 8 bases. V shed 1 base, J shed 3 bases, and the junction held 11 bases outside the gene matches. The CDR3 sequence is 17 residues long. The V gene's germline CDR1 is SGHVS and CDR2 FNYEAQ. Written as DNA, the CDR3 is TGTGCCAGCAGCTTAGGACAAATCGGGGGGGGTTTCTACGAGCAGTACTTC. This encodes CASSLGQIGGGFYEQYF. Based on the CDR3 plus reference TRBV7-6 and TRBJ2-7, the full variable domain is GAGVSQSPRYKVTKRGQDVALRCDPISGHVSLYWYRQALGQGPEFLTYFNYEAQQDKSGLPNDRFSAERPEGSISTLTIQRTEQRDSAMYRCASSLGQIGGGFYEQYFGPGTRLTVT.

The rearrangement links TRBV11-3 to TRBJ2-7; D perhaps matches TRBD1 (6 bases). Germline V lookup: CDR1 SGHNT, CDR2 YENEEA. CDR3 size: 14 residues. V lost 4 bases, J lost 3 bases, and 13 bases lay in between. The CDR3 spells CASSYPQGSYEQYF. The CDR3 DNA is TGTGCCAGCAGCTACCCCCAGGGGAGCTACGAGCAGTACTTC.

This clone was found once. CDR3 loop: CASSGRTLGPDADTQYF. In DNA, the CDR3 is TGTGCCAGCAGCGGGAGGACCTTGGGCCCAGATGCAGATACGCAGTATTTT. This chain joins TRBV13 and TRBJ2-3, with D tentatively TRBD2 (6 bases). Trimming shortened V by 5 bases and J by 4 bases, and 22 bases separated the two germline ends. Germline CDR1 PRHDT, CDR2 FYEKMQ (reference sequence). The CDR3 totals 17 residues. Full variable domain (missing parts from reference TRBV13 and TRBJ2-3): AAGVIQSPRHLIKEKRETATLKCYPIPRHDTVYWYQQGPGQDPQFLISFYEKMQSDKGSIPDRFSAQQFSDYHSELNMSSLELGDSALYFCASSGRTLGPDADTQYFGPGTRLTVL.

The chain links TRBV7-9 to TRBJ2-7; tentatively, D is TRBD2 (7 bases). This CDR3 comprises 16 residues. Germline CDR1 SEHNR, CDR2 FQNEAQ (reference sequence). V was trimmed by 4 bases and J by 4 bases, leaving 20 bases between them. The CDR3 loop reads CASSSGGLYSPYEQYF. CDR3 nucleotides: TGTGCCAGCAGCTCGGGGGGCCTTTATAGCCCTTACGAGCAGTACTTC.

This sequence joins TRBV11-2 and TRBJ1-2; D gene ambiguous. The V end was cut by 5 bases, the J end by 7 bases, with 11 bases between. CDR1 is SGHAT, CDR2 FQNNGV, per germline. CDR3 length: 12 amino acids. The CDR3 nucleotides read TGTGCCAGCAGCCAGCTGGAAGGTGGCTACACCTTC. This sequence encodes CASSQLEGGYTF.

The chain recombines TRBV27 with TRBJ1-2, with TRBD1 as a possible D gene (6 bases). Germline loops: CDR1 MNHEY, CDR2 SMNVEV (reference sequence). Trimming pared 0 bases from V and 5 bases from J, leaving 10 bases between. The CDR3 has 14 amino acids. The DNA of the CDR3 is TGTGCCAGCAGTTTATCAGGGGGGGTGTATGGCTACACCTTC. Its translation is CASSLSGGVYGYTF.

This clone occurred once. The rearrangement links TRBV9 to TRBJ1-2, with D unclear. V lost 0 bases, J lost 0 bases, and 12 bases lay in between. CDR3 length: 16 amino acids. CDR1 SGDLS and CDR2 YYNGEE come from the germline V gene. The CDR3 loop is CASSVASLQPNYGYTF. The CDR3 DNA follows: TGTGCCAGCAGCGTAGCTTCCCTACAGCCTAACTATGGCTACACCTTC.

The J gene is TRBJ1-1, the V gene TRBV4-1; no definite D call. Trimming shortened V by 3 bases and J by 4 bases, and 6 bases separated the two germline ends. Germline V gene sequence: CDR1 MGHRA, CDR2 YSYEKL. The CDR3 is 12 amino acids. CDR3 sequence (DNA): TGCGCCAGCAGCCACAGCGGCACTGAAGCTTTCTTT. This gives the protein CASSHSGTEAFF.

This chain links TRBV11-3 with TRBJ2-2; D unresolved. Germline V gene sequence: CDR1 SGHNT, CDR2 YENEEA. V lost 0 bases to trimming and J lost 6 bases, with 11 bases between them. The CDR3 is 15 amino acids. The CDR3 region is CASSLEGLGPGELFF. The CDR3 DNA reads as TGTGCCAGCAGCTTAGAAGGTCTAGGACCCGGGGAGCTGTTTTTT.

This chain uses TRBV29-1 with TRBJ2-5, with D unresolved. Trimming took 6 bases from V and 2 from J, leaving 10 bases between them. The CDR3 totals 12 residues. Germline CDR1 reads SQVTM; CDR2 reads ANQGSEA. The CDR3 bases are TGCAGCGTCGACTGGGGTCAAGAGACCCAGTACTTC. Translated, it gives CSVDWGQETQYF.